The 2 T cell receptor beta chains given below trace back to one sample, sequenced in a study of shared clonotypes between healthy human individuals (dated by TCRdb to about 2020). Library construction relied on the immunoSEQ multiplex PCR assay. As stored in TCRdb, this immuneACCESS dataset retains in-frame rearrangements with V and J assigned. A fraction of the clones does not appear; measured against another copy, unresolved V genes explain less than half of the discrepancy, and the remainder lacks a known reason. This sample gives millions of clones in total; 95% of them show up just once. The ten largest clones represent 0.1% to 0.15% of the sample. Input material: naive CD4+ T cells sorted from blood. This specimen's cell subset or site label, interpreted: CD45RA+ positively selected. All receptors derive from a man aged 18 to 30 in good health.

This clone was counted a few times. The chain combines TRBV19 with TRBJ2-5, with D perhaps TRBD2 (6 bases). Germline V gene data show CDR1 as LNHDA and CDR2 as SQIVND (reference sequence). The CDR3 has 11 amino acids. V shed 5 bases and J shed 7 bases, with 8 bases lying between them. CDR3 bases: TGTGCCAGTAGTCGGGAGCGGACCCAGTACTTC. This sequence encodes CASSRERTQYF.

The V call is TRBV6-5, the J call TRBJ2-7; no definite D call. Trimming took off 5 bases at V and 9 bases at J, with 11 bases between the two ends. Germline lookup yields CDR1 MNHEY and CDR2 SVGAGI. This CDR3 is built from 11 residues. The CDR3 here is CASSIGARQYF. The CDR3 nucleotides are TGTGCCAGCAGTATAGGAGCGAGGCAGTACTTC.